This T cell receptor (beta chain) was sequenced for a study of T cell responses to AZD1222 COVID-19 vaccine. Concerning this clone itself: Its cognate antigen is unknown.

TCRdb's table, derived via immunoSEQ multiplex PCR, lists solely in-frame clones and lacks some. Of approximately 100,000 clones listed, approximately 87% are singletons. Second-dose intervals of approximately 4 or approximately 12 weeks were pooled. Germline V gives CDR1 LNHDA, CDR2 SQIVND (reference sequence). The V end was cut by 2 bases, the J end by 2 bases, with 13 bases between. The CDR3 is made up of 15 amino acids. General study results and limits: Seropositive at baseline were only six or seven AZD1222 recipients. Donors skewed white British and female; clonal diversity was possibly underestimated. Unmutated variant regions are reportedly targeted by nearly half of spike-specific TCRs.

The V gene is TRBV19, the J gene TRBJ2-7, with D maybe TRBD1 (7 bases). The TCR sequence derives from an adult who received the AZD1222 COVID-19 vaccine. Sequences were derived from peripheral blood, sampled 28 days after the second AZD1222 dose. CDR3 bases: TGTGCCAGTAGTATACGGGCGGGACAGCCCTACGAGCAGTACTTC. This sequence encodes CASSIRAGQPYEQYF.